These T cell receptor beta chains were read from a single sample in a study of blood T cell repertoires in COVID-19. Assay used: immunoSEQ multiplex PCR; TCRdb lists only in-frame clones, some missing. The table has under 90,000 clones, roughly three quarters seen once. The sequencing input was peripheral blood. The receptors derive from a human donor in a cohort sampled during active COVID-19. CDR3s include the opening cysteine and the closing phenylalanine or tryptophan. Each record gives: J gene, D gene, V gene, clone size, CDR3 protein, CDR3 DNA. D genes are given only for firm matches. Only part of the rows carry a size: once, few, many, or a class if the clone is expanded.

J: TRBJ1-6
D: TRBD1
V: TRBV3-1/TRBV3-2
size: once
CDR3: CASSQTGIYSPLHF
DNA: TGTGCCAGCAGCCAGACAGGGATTTATTCACCCCTCCACTTT

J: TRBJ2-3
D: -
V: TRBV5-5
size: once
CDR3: CASSFSPFTDTQYF
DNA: TGTGCCAGCAGCTTTAGTCCGTTCACAGATACGCAGTATTTT

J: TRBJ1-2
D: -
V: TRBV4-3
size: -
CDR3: CASSRRNYGYTF
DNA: TGCGCCAGCAGCAGGAGAAACTATGGCTACACCTTC

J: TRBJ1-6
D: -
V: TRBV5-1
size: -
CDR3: CASTQSQGGNSPLHF
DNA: TGCGCCAGCACCCAGTCCCAGGGAGGCAATTCACCCCTCCACTTT

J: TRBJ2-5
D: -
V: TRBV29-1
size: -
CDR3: CSVEQGFGETQYF
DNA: TGCAGCGTTGAACAGGGTTTTGGAGAGACCCAGTACTTC

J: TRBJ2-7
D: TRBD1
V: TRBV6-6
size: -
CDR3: CASSIDRVKQYF
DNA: TGTGCCAGCAGTATTGACAGGGTCAAGCAGTACTTC

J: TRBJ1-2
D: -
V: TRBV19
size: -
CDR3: CASSIVRGTGGYTF
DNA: TGTGCCAGTAGTATAGTAAGGGGGACGGGAGGCTACACCTTC

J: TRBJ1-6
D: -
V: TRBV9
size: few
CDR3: CASSSHGSRRLHF
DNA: TGTGCCAGCAGCTCTCACGGGTCCCGCCGCCTCCACTTT

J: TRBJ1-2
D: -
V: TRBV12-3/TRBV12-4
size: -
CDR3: CASSLTQGYGYTF
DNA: TGTGCCAGCAGTTTAACGCAGGGCTATGGCTACACCTTC

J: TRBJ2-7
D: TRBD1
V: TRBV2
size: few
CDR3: CASTLGQGRNEQYF
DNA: TGTGCCAGCACTTTGGGACAGGGGAGGAACGAGCAGTACTTC

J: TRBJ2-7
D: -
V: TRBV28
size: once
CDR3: CASQGKYEQYF
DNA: TGTGCCAGCCAGGGGAAATACGAGCAGTACTTC

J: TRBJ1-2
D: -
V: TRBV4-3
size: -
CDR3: CASSPLVSLISGYTF
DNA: TGCGCCAGCTCTCCCCTGGTCTCGCTAATTAGTGGCTACACCTTC

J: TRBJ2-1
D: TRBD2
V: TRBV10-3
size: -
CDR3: CAISDQSGRKLNEQFF
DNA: TGTGCCATCAGTGATCAGAGCGGGAGGAAACTCAATGAGCAGTTCTTC

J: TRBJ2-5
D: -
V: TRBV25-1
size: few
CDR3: CASRRGTGQFQETQYF
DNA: TGTGCCAGCAGGAGGGGTACAGGGCAATTCCAAGAGACCCAGTACTTC

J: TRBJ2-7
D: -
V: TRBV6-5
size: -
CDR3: CASSSTGTSSYEQYF
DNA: TGTGCCAGCAGTAGTACAGGTACGAGCTCCTACGAGCAGTACTTC

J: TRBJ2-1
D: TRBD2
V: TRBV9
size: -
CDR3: CASSVVAGGNNEQFF
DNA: TGTGCCAGCAGCGTAGTAGCGGGAGGGAACAATGAGCAGTTCTTC

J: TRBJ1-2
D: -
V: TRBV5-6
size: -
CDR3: CASSFIRTAGGYTF
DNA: TGTGCCAGCAGCTTTATAAGGACGGCGGGTGGCTACACCTTC

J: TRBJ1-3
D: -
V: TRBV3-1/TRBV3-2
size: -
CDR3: CASSQADFSGNTIYF
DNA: TGTGCCAGCAGCCAAGCCGACTTTTCTGGAAACACCATATATTTT

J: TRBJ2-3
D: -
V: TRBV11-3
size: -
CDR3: CASSLAGGITDTQYF
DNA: TGTGCCAGCAGCTTAGCGGGCGGGATCACAGATACGCAGTATTTT

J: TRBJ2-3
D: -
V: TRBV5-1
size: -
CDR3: CASSLDNTDTQYF
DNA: TGCGCCAGCAGCTTGGACAACACAGATACGCAGTATTTT

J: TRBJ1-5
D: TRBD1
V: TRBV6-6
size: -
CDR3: CASSPGTVSNQPQHF
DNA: TGTGCCAGCAGTCCAGGGACAGTGAGCAATCAGCCCCAGCATTTT

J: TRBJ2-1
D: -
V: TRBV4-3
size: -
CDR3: CASSQAFGGGPRNEQFF
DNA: TGCGCCAGCAGCCAAGCATTCGGGGGAGGACCTAGGAATGAGCAGTTCTTC

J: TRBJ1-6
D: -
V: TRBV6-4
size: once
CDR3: CASSVSGMNNSPLHF
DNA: TGTGCCAGCAGTGTGTCCGGGATGAATAATTCACCCCTCCACTTT

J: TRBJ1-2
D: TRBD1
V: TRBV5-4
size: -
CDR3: CASSLNYARDSYGYTF
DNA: TGTGCCAGCAGCTTGAATTATGCCCGGGACAGCTATGGCTACACCTTC

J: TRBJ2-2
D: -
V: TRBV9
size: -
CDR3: CASSVEQAGELFF
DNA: TGTGCCAGCAGCGTAGAGCAGGCCGGGGAGCTGTTTTTT

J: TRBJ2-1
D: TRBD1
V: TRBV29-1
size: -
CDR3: CSVEDWAGGLLANEQFF
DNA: TGCAGCGTTGAAGATTGGGCAGGGGGTTTACTTGCCAATGAGCAGTTCTTC

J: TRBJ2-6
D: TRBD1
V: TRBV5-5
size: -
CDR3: CASTTDRGRGPSGANVLTF
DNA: TGTGCCAGCACAACAGACAGGGGCCGAGGACCATCTGGGGCCAACGTCCTGACTTTC

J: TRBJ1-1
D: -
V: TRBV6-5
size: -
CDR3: CASSLSVGGTEAFF
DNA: TGTGCCAGCAGTCTTTCGGTAGGGGGCACTGAAGCTTTCTTT

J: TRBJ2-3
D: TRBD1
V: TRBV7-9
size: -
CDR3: CASTRNSGGRADTQYF
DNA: TGTGCCAGCACCCGCAACTCAGGGGGCCGGGCAGATACGCAGTATTTT

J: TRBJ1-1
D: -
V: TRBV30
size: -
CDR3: CAWSVLWRGSGDEAFF
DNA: TGTGCCTGGAGTGTACTCTGGAGGGGAAGCGGGGATGAAGCTTTCTTT

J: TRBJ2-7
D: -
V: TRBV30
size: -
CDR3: CAWSVAGTYEQYF
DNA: TGTGCCTGGAGTGTAGCGGGTACCTACGAGCAGTACTTC

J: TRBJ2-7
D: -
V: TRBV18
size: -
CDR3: CASSQQGGGDEQYF
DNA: TGTGCCAGCTCACAACAGGGGGGGGGCGACGAGCAGTACTTC

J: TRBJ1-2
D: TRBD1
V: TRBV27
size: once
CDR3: CASTSIGTGGIYGYTF
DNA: TGTGCCAGCACATCGATAGGGACAGGGGGCATCTATGGCTACACCTTC

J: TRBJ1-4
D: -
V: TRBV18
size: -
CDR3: CASSPPRTANEKLFF
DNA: TGTGCCAGCTCACCACCCAGGACAGCTAATGAAAAACTGTTTTTT

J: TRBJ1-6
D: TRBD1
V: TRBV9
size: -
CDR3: CASSVRDRGESPLHF
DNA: TGTGCCAGCAGCGTAAGGGACAGGGGCGAGTCACCCCTCCACTTT

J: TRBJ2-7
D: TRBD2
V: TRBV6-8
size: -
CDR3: CARESGIPPYEQYF
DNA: TGTGCCAGAGAGAGCGGGATCCCTCCCTACGAGCAGTACTTC

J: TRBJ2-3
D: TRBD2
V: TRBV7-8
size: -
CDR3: CASSSRPTSDVSTDTQYF
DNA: TGTGCCAGCAGCTCGAGACCAACTAGCGACGTCAGCACAGATACGCAGTATTTT

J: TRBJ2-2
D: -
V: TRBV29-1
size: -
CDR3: CSPLTRGYGELFF
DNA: TGCAGCCCCTTGACTCGGGGGTACGGGGAGCTGTTTTTT

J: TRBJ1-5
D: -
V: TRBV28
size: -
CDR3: CASTRPGNSNQPQHF
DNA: TGTGCCAGCACCCGCCCAGGAAATAGCAATCAGCCCCAGCATTTT

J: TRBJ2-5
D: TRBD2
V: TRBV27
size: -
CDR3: CASSLSGRETQYF
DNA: TGTGCCAGCAGTTTAAGCGGGAGGGAGACCCAGTACTTC